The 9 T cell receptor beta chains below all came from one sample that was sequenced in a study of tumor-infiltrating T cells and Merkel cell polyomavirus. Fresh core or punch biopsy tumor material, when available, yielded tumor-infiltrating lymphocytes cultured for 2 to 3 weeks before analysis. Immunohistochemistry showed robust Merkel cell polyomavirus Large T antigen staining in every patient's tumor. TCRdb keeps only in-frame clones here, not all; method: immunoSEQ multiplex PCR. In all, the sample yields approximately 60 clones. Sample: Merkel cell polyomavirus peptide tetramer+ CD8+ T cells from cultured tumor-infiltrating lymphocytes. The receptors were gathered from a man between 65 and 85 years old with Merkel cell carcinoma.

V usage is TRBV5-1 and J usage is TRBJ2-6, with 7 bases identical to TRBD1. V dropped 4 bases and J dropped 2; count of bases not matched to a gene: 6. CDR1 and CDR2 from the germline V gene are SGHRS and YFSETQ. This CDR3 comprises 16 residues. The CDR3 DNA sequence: TGCGCCAGCAGCCAGCATCAGGGGGCTGGGGCCAACGTCCTGACTTTC. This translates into CASSQHQGAGANVLTF.

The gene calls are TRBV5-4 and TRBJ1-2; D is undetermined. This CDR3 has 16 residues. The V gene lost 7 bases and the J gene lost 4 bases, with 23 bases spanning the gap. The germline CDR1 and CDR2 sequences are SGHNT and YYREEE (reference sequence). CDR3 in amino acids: CASVPIIPGKTYGYTF. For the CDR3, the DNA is TGTGCCAGCGTCCCGATCATACCAGGAAAGACCTATGGCTACACCTTC.

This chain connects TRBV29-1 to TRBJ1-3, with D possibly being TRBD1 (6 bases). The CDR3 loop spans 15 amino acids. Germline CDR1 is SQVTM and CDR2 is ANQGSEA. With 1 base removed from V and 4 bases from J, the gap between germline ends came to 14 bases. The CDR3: CSVEGTGQGGNTIYF. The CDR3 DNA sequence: TGCAGCGTTGAAGGGACGGGGCAGGGGGGAAACACCATATATTTT. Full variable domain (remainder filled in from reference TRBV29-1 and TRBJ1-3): SAVISQKPSRDICQRGTSLTIQCQVDSQVTMMFWYRQQPGQSLTLIATANQGSEATYESGFVIDKFPISRPNLTFSTLTVSNMSPEDSSIYLCSVEGTGQGGNTIYFGEGSWLTVV.

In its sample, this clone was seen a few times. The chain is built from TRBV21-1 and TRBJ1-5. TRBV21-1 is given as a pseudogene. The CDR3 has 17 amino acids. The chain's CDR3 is CASSMPVAHWHHQPQHF. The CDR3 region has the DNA TGTGCCAGCAGCATGCCTGTAGCACATTGGCATCATCAGCCCCAGCATTTT.

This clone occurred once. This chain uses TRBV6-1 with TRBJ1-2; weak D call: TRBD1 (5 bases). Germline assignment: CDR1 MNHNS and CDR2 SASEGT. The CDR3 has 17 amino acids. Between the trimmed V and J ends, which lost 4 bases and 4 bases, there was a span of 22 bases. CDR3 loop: CASSVKGEYRKTYGYTF. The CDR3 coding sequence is TGTGCCAGCAGTGTGAAAGGGGAATATAGGAAGACCTATGGCTACACCTTC.

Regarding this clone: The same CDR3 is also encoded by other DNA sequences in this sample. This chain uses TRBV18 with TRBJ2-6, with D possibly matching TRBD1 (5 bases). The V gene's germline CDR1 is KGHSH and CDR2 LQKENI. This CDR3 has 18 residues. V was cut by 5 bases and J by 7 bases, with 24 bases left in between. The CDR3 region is CASSEGVDIQSRANVLTF. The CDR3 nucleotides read TGTGCCAGCTCAGAAGGCGTGGACATTCAAAGTCGTGCCAACGTCCTGACTTTC.

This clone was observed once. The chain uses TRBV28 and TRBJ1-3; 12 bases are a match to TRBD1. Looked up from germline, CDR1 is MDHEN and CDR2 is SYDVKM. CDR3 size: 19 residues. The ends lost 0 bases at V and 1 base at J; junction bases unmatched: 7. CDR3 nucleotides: TGTGCCAGCAGTTTATGGGGGACAGGGGGCTTTGGTTCTGGAAACACCATATATTTT. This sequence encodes CASSLWGTGGFGSGNTIYF. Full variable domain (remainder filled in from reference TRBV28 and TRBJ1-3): DVKVTQSSRYLVKRTGEKVFLECVQDMDHENMFWYRQDPGLGLRLIYFSYDVKMKEKGDIPEGYSVSREKKERFSLILESASTNQTSMYLCASSLWGTGGFGSGNTIYFGEGSWLTVV.

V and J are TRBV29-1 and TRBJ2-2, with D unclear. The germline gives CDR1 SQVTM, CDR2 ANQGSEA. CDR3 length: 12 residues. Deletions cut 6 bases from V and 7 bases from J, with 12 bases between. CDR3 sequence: CSVLDFSGELFF. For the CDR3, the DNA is TGCAGCGTCCTAGACTTCAGCGGGGAGCTGTTTTTT.

The CDR3 reads CASSEVMLRSVDYGYTF. The DNA for the CDR3 is TGTGCCAGCTCTGAAGTTATGCTTCGGAGCGTCGACTATGGCTACACCTTC. This chain joins TRBV18 and TRBJ1-2, with D hard to call. Germline assignment: CDR1 KGHSH and CDR2 LQKENI. This CDR3 has 17 residues. V was cut by 6 bases and J by 3 bases, with 23 bases left in between.